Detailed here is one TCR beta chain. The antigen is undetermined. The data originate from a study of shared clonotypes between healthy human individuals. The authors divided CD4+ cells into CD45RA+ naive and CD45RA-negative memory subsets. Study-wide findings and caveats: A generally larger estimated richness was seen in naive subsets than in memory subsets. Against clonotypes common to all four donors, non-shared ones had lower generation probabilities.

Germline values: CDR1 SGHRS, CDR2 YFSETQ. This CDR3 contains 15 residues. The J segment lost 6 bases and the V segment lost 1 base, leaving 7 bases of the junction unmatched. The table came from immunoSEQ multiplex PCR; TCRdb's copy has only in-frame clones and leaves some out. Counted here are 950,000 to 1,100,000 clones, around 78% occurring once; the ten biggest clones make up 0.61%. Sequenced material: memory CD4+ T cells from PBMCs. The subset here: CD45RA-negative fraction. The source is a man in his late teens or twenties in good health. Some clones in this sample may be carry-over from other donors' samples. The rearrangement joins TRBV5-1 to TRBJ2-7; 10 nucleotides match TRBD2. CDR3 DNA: TGCGCCAGCAGCTTGACGGGGCTAGCGGGAGCCGAGCAGTACTTC. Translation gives CASSLTGLAGAEQYF. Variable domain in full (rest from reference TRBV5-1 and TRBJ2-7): KAGVTQTPRYLIKTRGQQVTLSCSPISGHRSVSWYQQTPGQGLQFLFEYFSETQRNKGNFPGRFSGRQFSNSRSEMNVSTLELGDSALYLCASSLTGLAGAEQYFGPGTRLTVT.